The rows below give T cell receptor beta chains drawn from one sample of a study of blood T cell repertoires in COVID-19. Repertoires were generated with immunoSEQ multiplex PCR, while TCRdb's copy carries only in-frame clones and drops some. This sample has 50,000 to 70,000 clones, with 70% to 90% found just once. Sequencing was performed on peripheral blood. Receptors were obtained from a man in his 60s with active or convalescent COVID-19. Both conserved end residues are part of each CDR3. Expanded clones are given a class, and other clones once, few, many or no size at all.

J	V	size	CDR3
TRBJ1-3	TRBV6-5	NA	CASSYISSKYPIYF
TRBJ1-3	TRBV18	NA	CASSPLAGDGNTIYF
TRBJ1-1	TRBV9	once	CASSVVGTGDPEAFF
TRBJ1-2	TRBV6-2/TRBV6-3	NA	CASSYSKRTGNYGYTF
TRBJ2-3	TRBV10-2	few	CASSGDRGDTQYF
TRBJ1-1	TRBV27	NA	CASSLRSSTEAFF
TRBJ2-2	TRBV5-1	NA	CATSRPDTNTGELFF
TRBJ1-2	TRBV28	NA	CASSSAGGYGYTF
TRBJ1-1	TRBV7-2	NA	CASRSRGNTEAFF
TRBJ1-2	TRBV18	NA	CASSADTYANYGYTF
TRBJ2-1	TRBV19	NA	CASSMGGVNEQFF
TRBJ2-1	TRBV5-1	NA	CASSLSGRYDEQFF
TRBJ2-6	TRBV3-1/TRBV3-2	few	CASSYRGLSSGANVLTF
TRBJ2-7	TRBV7-6	NA	CASSSGLAGDEQYF
TRBJ1-1	TRBV5-1	NA	CASSPTGSTEAFF
TRBJ2-7	TRBV9	NA	CASSSGAGGYEQYF
TRBJ2-1	TRBV14	NA	CASSQGGSIGLAGLDEQFF
TRBJ2-5	TRBV4-1	NA	CASSPVGAETQYF
TRBJ1-1	TRBV28	NA	CASRETGANTEAFF
TRBJ1-6	TRBV5-8	NA	CASRDSLYSPLHF
TRBJ1-2	TRBV19	few	CASRMTPAYSNYGYTF
TRBJ2-7	TRBV7-8	NA	CASSKTETSDEQYF
TRBJ1-1	TRBV5-5	NA	CASSLESFIPENVF
TRBJ2-1	TRBV15	once	CATSGGQSLGNEQFF
TRBJ1-2	TRBV28	NA	CASSLSGRGINYGYTF
TRBJ2-7	TRBV19	NA	CATGTNYEQYF
TRBJ1-2	TRBV4-2	NA	CASSQDNEGQAPAGGYTF
TRBJ2-5	TRBV10-1	NA	CASSPTSGRGQETQYF
TRBJ2-7	TRBV20-1	once	CSPTDAYEQYF
TRBJ1-2	TRBV5-4	NA	CASSADPPGGYTF
TRBJ2-2	TRBV19	NA	CASNVQAGGPGELFF
TRBJ1-1	TRBV7-2	NA	CASSQGRGNTEAFF
TRBJ1-2	TRBV3-1/TRBV3-2	NA	CASSHARDSRDHGYTF
TRBJ2-7	TRBV5-1	NA	CASSLTGQTYEQYF
TRBJ2-7	TRBV6-5	NA	CASSLDDRAYEQYF
TRBJ1-1	TRBV27	NA	CASSFGIEAFF
TRBJ1-2	TRBV5-4	NA	CASSPRQGSYTF
TRBJ2-1	TRBV10-2	NA	CASSESIGSAYNEQFF
TRBJ2-6	TRBV11-2	NA	CASSFFSGANVLTF
TRBJ2-6	TRBV6-6	once	CASRRKQGTSSGANVLTF
TRBJ1-1	TRBV28	once	CASSLQTMGASVSFF
TRBJ2-1	TRBV3-1/TRBV3-2	NA	CASSLISGGQDNEQFF
TRBJ2-7	TRBV6-5	NA	CASRGDRGLPYEQYF
TRBJ1-2	TRBV4-3	NA	CASSQAGTGRGYTF
TRBJ1-2	TRBV7-2	NA	CASSLGLNYGYTF
TRBJ2-2	TRBV19	NA	CASKVGQQLTGELFF
TRBJ2-5	TRBV2	few	CASSDGRGATQYF
TRBJ2-2	TRBV27	few	CASSLSAGTGELFF
TRBJ2-1	TRBV9	NA	CASSVESEQFF
TRBJ1-5	TRBV6-6	NA	CASSPGQFNQPQHF
TRBJ2-2	TRBV11-1	NA	CASRSSGTPNTGELFF
TRBJ2-3	TRBV18	NA	CASSPQSQNQDTQYF
TRBJ2-6	TRBV5-1	NA	CASSETVRSGANVLTF
TRBJ1-4	TRBV5-1	once	CASSSGLLIEEKLFF
TRBJ2-1	TRBV19	NA	CASSTLAGSYNEQFF